Listed here are 27 T cell receptor beta chains from one sample, sequenced in a study of T cell responses to AZD1222 COVID-19 vaccine (TCRdb year 2021). Sample time point, as interpreted from the label and publication: about 28 days (+/-7) after the second vaccine dose. Receptors were amplified or captured by the immunoSEQ multiplex PCR assay. TCRdb's version of the immuneACCESS table is confined to in-frame rearrangements and falls short of the full clone set. An unresolved V gene accounts for under half of the shortfall where checked; the remainder is of unknown origin. The sample yields 170,000 or so clones; roughly 88% were counted once. In total, the top ten clones hold 11% of the sample. Material: peripheral blood, obtained 28 days after the second AZD1222 dose. The receptors were gathered from an adult who received the AZD1222 COVID-19 vaccine.

The rearrangement uses TRBV28 and TRBJ1-2; the match to TRBD1 covers 8 bases. With 3 bases clipped from V and 4 bases from J, the junction kept 10 bases outside the gene matches. The CDR3 totals 16 residues. Looked up from germline, CDR1 is MDHEN and CDR2 is SYDVKM. The CDR3: CASSLSQGGVAYGYTF. The CDR3 bases are TGTGCCAGCAGTTTGTCACAGGGGGGTGTAGCCTATGGCTACACCTTC.

The gene calls are TRBV7-2 and TRBJ1-6, with 10 bases lining up with TRBD1. CDR3 length: 15 residues. V trimming: 0 bases; J trimming: 10 bases; junction bases outside the gene matches: 3. Germline assignment: CDR1 SGHTA and CDR2 FQGNSA. Here the CDR3 reads CASSLADRGGSPLHF. The DNA of the CDR3 is TGTGCCAGCAGCTTAGCGGACAGGGGGGGATCACCCCTCCACTTT.

This chain joins TRBV30 and TRBJ2-7; 7 bases align to TRBD1. V lost 0 bases and J lost 7; bases outside the gene matches: 6. The CDR3 length is 13 residues. Germline CDR1 is GTSNPN and CDR2 is SVGIG (reference sequence). CDR3 region: CAWSVRAGGEQYF. Written as DNA, the CDR3 is TGTGCCTGGAGTGTACGGGCAGGGGGAGAGCAGTACTTC.

In its sample, this clone was seen once. The rearrangement links TRBV18 to TRBJ1-1, with TRBD1 matching 7 bases. V shed 4 bases and J 0 bases; nucleotides not matched to a gene: 8. Germline CDR1 and CDR2: KGHSH and LQKENI. This CDR3 region has 16 residues. The CDR3 nucleotides are TGTGCCAGCTCACAGAATCCGGGACAGATGAACACTGAAGCTTTCTTT. This encodes CASSQNPGQMNTEAFF.

The rearrangement joins TRBV13 to TRBJ2-1; D might be TRBD1 (5 bases). The germline V and J ends were trimmed by 2 bases and 3 bases, with 11 bases remaining between them. The CDR3 has 15 amino acids. Germline CDR1 PRHDT, CDR2 FYEKMQ (reference sequence). CDR3 sequence: CASSLRQGLYNEQFF. In nucleotides, the CDR3 is TGTGCCAGCAGCTTACGGCAGGGTCTCTACAATGAGCAGTTCTTC. Variable domain in full (rest from reference TRBV13 and TRBJ2-1): AAGVIQSPRHLIKEKRETATLKCYPIPRHDTVYWYQQGPGQDPQFLISFYEKMQSDKGSIPDRFSAQQFSDYHSELNMSSLELGDSALYFCASSLRQGLYNEQFFGPGTRLTVL.

This clone was found once. This sequence joins TRBV3-1 (or the pseudogene TRBV3-2) and TRBJ1-2; D is undetermined. V lost 1 base to trimming and J lost 2 bases, with 8 bases between them. The CDR3 covers 14 residues. CDR1 and CDR2 (germline): LGHDT, YNNKEL (reference sequence). The CDR3 reads CASSQGPQNYGYTF. CDR3 DNA: TGTGCCAGCAGCCAAGGGCCTCAAAACTATGGCTACACCTTC.

This clone showed up just once. This chain links TRBV9 with TRBJ1-2; 9 bases match TRBD1. CDR3 size: 15 residues. The ends lost 4 bases at V and 1 base at J; junction bases unmatched: 5. Per germline, CDR1 SGDLS and CDR2 YYNGEE. This CDR3 is CASSSGTGLNYGYTF. CDR3 in DNA: TGTGCCAGCAGCTCCGGGACAGGGCTTAACTATGGCTACACCTTC.

This rearrangement joins TRBV19 to TRBJ1-5; D perhaps matches TRBD1 (6 bases). The ends were cut back, 11 bases at V and 0 bases at J, with 17 bases in the middle. This CDR3 comprises 15 residues. Germline V gene lookup returns CDR1 LNHDA and CDR2 SQIVND (reference sequence). The CDR3 coding sequence is TGTGCCGGTAAAACCCTGGGGGCTAGCAATCAGCCCCAGCATTTT. It translates to CAGKTLGASNQPQHF.

The chain employs TRBV6-5 and TRBJ2-2; maybe TRBD2 (5 bases). Germline CDR1 and CDR2: MNHEY and SVGAGI. The CDR3 is 12 residues long. V lost 8 bases to trimming and J lost 6 bases, with 10 bases between them. This CDR3 is CASRGSSGELFF. In DNA, the CDR3 is TGTGCCAGCCGGGGTTCCTCCGGGGAGCTGTTTTTT.

This chain's CDR3 is CASSFGPQETQYF. CDR3 bases: TGTGCCAGCAGCTTCGGACCTCAAGAGACCCAGTACTTC. The chain combines TRBV3-1 (or the pseudogene TRBV3-2) with TRBJ2-5; no definite D call. Germline V lookup: CDR1 LGHDT, CDR2 YNNKEL (reference sequence). The ends were cut back, 5 bases at V and 2 bases at J, with 9 bases in the middle. The CDR3 extends over 13 amino acids.

V gene TRBV7-3 combines with J gene TRBJ2-7; a possible D gene is TRBD1 (6 bases). CDR1 and CDR2 (germline): SGHTA, FQGTGA. This CDR3 contains 12 residues. The V end was cut by 3 bases, the J end by 7 bases, with 10 bases between. As DNA, the CDR3 is TGTGCCAGCAGCTTCGGCAGGGGAGAGCAGTACTTC. This codes for CASSFGRGEQYF.

This chain uses TRBV19 with TRBJ1-6; 9 nucleotides match TRBD1. V gave up 5 bases and J gave up 9 bases; unmatched junction bases: 5. The CDR3 is 14 amino acids. CDR1 and CDR2 from the germline V gene are LNHDA and SQIVND (reference sequence). The DNA for the CDR3 is TGTGCCAGTAGTGTCGGACAGGGGACTTCACCCCTCCACTTT. As protein: CASSVGQGTSPLHF.

This sequence joins TRBV29-1 and TRBJ1-1, with 7 bases aligning to TRBD1. Germline lookup yields CDR1 SQVTM and CDR2 ANQGSEA. Trimming cost V 6 bases and J 1 base; bases outside gene matches: 8. The CDR3 is 14 residues long. In DNA form, the CDR3 reads TGCAGCGTCCACCGGGGACAGACGAACACTGAAGCTTTCTTT. It is translated as CSVHRGQTNTEAFF.

V gene TRBV30 combines with J gene TRBJ1-1; 9 bases fit TRBD1. The germline CDR1 and CDR2 sequences are GTSNPN and SVGIG (reference sequence). The CDR3 is made up of 16 amino acids. Trimming removed 1 base from V and 1 base from J; junction bases left unmatched: 7. CDR3 in DNA: TGTGCCTGGAGTGCCCACAGGGGGCAAGGGAACACTGAAGCTTTCTTT. This encodes CAWSAHRGQGNTEAFF.

The CDR3 loop reads CASRGAGQGVGSYNEQFF. CDR3 nucleotides: TGTGCCAGCCGAGGGGCGGGACAGGGGGTTGGAAGCTACAATGAGCAGTTCTTC. The chain couples TRBV25-1 to TRBJ2-1, with TRBD1 matching 11 bases. The CDR3 is 18 amino acids. V lost 8 bases, J lost 3 bases, and 15 bases stayed unmatched. The V gene's germline CDR1 is MGHDK and CDR2 SYGVNS.

The V call is TRBV19, the J call TRBJ2-6, with D unresolved. The CDR3 loop spans 15 amino acids. V was clipped by 3 bases and J by 0 bases, with 6 bases between them. Germline V gene lookup returns CDR1 LNHDA and CDR2 SQIVND (reference sequence). The CDR3 sequence: CASSMLGSGANVLTF. The CDR3 coding sequence is TGTGCCAGTAGTATGCTCGGCTCTGGGGCCAACGTCCTGACTTTC.

This chain uses TRBV5-4 with TRBJ1-1; D not certain. Germline V gene sequence: CDR1 SGHNT, CDR2 YYREEE (reference sequence). V was shortened by 4 bases and J by 5 bases, with 9 bases between the two germline ends. This CDR3 contains 12 residues. CDR3 loop: CASSRERTEAFF. CDR3 nucleotides: TGTGCCAGCAGCAGAGAACGAACTGAAGCTTTCTTT.

The rearrangement uses TRBV7-2 and TRBJ2-5, with D unclear. Germline V gives CDR1 SGHTA, CDR2 FQGNSA. Trimming took 2 bases from V and 1 from J, leaving 14 bases between them. There are 16 residues in the CDR3. In DNA form, the CDR3 reads TGTGCCAGCAGCTTATCTCTGGGATTCATCCAAGAGACCCAGTACTTC. This gives the protein CASSLSLGFIQETQYF.

The chain couples TRBV5-4 to TRBJ1-6; D may be TRBD1 (5 bases). Looked up from germline, CDR1 is SGHNT and CDR2 is YYREEE (reference sequence). V lost 9 bases to trimming and J lost 9 bases, with 16 bases between them. The CDR3 consists of 13 residues. The CDR3 loop reads CATNAAGGSPLHF. CDR3 coding DNA: TGTGCCACCAACGCGGCTGGGGGTTCACCCCTCCACTTT.

The chain employs TRBV3-1 (or the pseudogene TRBV3-2) and TRBJ1-5; no clear D gene. This CDR3 is built from 16 residues. Germline CDR1 LGHDT, CDR2 YNNKEL (reference sequence). Trimming left V 3 bases short and J 2 bases short, with 14 bases between. The CDR3 loop reads CASSHSPGRGNQPQHF. The CDR3 coding sequence is TGTGCCAGCAGCCATTCCCCCGGAAGGGGCAATCAGCCCCAGCATTTT.

V and J are TRBV18 and TRBJ2-5; 7 bases line up with TRBD1. Germline V gene data show CDR1 as KGHSH and CDR2 as LQKENI. The CDR3 is 13 residues long. Unmatched junction bases numbered 4, after V lost 4 bases and J lost 5 bases. DNA for the CDR3: TGTGCCAGCTCACGAGGGGGCGAGGAGACCCAGTACTTC. Amino acid sequence: CASSRGGEETQYF.

The chain links TRBV7-2 to TRBJ1-3; possibly TRBD1 for D (5 bases). The CDR3 is 16 amino acids. Per the germline V gene, CDR1 is SGHTA and CDR2 is FQGNSA. V was clipped by 5 bases and J by 0 bases, with 14 bases between them. The CDR3 nucleotides are TGTGCCAGCAGCCCGCTTGGGGGTGCCTCTGGAAACACCATATATTTT. Translation: CASSPLGGASGNTIYF.

This clone was observed a few times. The J gene is TRBJ1-1, the V gene TRBV5-1; 7 bases agree with TRBD1. Germline V gene data show CDR1 as SGHRS and CDR2 as YFSETQ. CDR3 size: 17 residues. V was clipped by 4 bases and J by 3 bases; unmatched bases: 15. The CDR3 region is CASSPGQLRGGDTEAFF. The DNA of the CDR3 is TGCGCCAGCAGCCCGGGACAGCTCCGGGGGGGGGACACTGAAGCTTTCTTT.

The chain combines TRBV27 with TRBJ2-5, with TRBD1 identical over 7 bases. The CDR3 loop spans 15 amino acids. With V trimmed by 3 bases and J by 2 bases, 6 bases remained unmatched. CDR1 is MNHEY and CDR2 is SMNVEV in the germline V gene (reference sequence). The CDR3 here is CASSFNRGLQETQYF. The CDR3 DNA is TGTGCCAGCAGTTTTAATAGGGGGCTTCAAGAGACCCAGTACTTC.

This chain joins TRBV19 and TRBJ1-5; D is ambiguous. The CDR3 totals 13 residues. Trimming cost V 5 bases and J 6 bases, with 11 bases left between them. Looked up from germline, CDR1 is LNHDA and CDR2 is SQIVND (reference sequence). Here the CDR3 DNA reads TGTGCCAGTAGTTCCCAGGCTGGTCAGCCCCAGCATTTT. It encodes CASSSQAGQPQHF.

The chain couples TRBV7-2 to TRBJ2-5, with 11 bases aligning to TRBD2. CDR3 length: 15 residues. The V gene's germline CDR1 is SGHTA and CDR2 FQGNSA. V shed 1 base and J 5 bases; nucleotides not matched to a gene: 3. CDR3 region: CASSLGASGGETQYF. CDR3 DNA sequence: TGTGCCAGCAGCTTAGGGGCTAGCGGGGGGGAGACCCAGTACTTC.

V gene TRBV4-1 combines with J gene TRBJ2-3, with TRBD1 matching over 7 bases. Germline V gene data show CDR1 as MGHRA and CDR2 as YSYEKL. Unmatched junction bases numbered 6, after V lost 0 bases and J lost 0 bases. The CDR3 loop spans 17 amino acids. Here the CDR3 DNA reads TGCGCCAGCAGCCAAGAGGGGACAGTTTATAGCACAGATACGCAGTATTTT. The encoded protein is CASSQEGTVYSTDTQYF.